The 29 T cell receptor beta chains reported below all come from one sample, sequenced in a study of spatial heterogeneity in lung cancer. Sample time point: sample taken at primary tumor resection. From tumor, nontumor lung or frozen PBMC, whole RNA was taken unsorted for sequencing. TCRdb passed the 5' RACE reads through MiXCR, listing each CDR3 protein once. This sample yields 6,600 or so distinct CDR3 sequences, of which roughly 6.1% are seen a single time; 9% belongs to the top ten. Material: normal lung tissue next to the tumor, obtained at surgery. The receptor set was obtained from a female donor with early-stage non-small cell lung cancer.

This clonotype was detected ten times or more. Since it is a stray read in a library aimed at alpha chains, this beta chain has a size that is not meaningful. The V and J genes are TRBV28 and TRBJ2-1; D gene unclear. Germline loops: CDR1 MDHEN, CDR2 SYDVKM. The CDR3 has 14 residues. Between the trimmed V and J ends, which lost 4 bases and 4 bases, there was a span of 11 bases. The CDR3 nucleotides read TGTGCCAGCAGTTCATTGGTCGATTACAATGAGCAGTTCTTC. The encoded protein is CASSSLVDYNEQFF.

This clonotype was recorded many times. This beta chain is off target for a library built for alpha chains, so its abundance means little. The chain joins TRBV2 to TRBJ2-1; 8 nucleotides line up with TRBD2. V was clipped by 6 bases and J by 4 bases; unmatched bases: 14. Per the germline V gene, CDR1 is SNHLY and CDR2 is FYNNEI. The CDR3 is made up of 17 amino acids. In nucleotides, the CDR3 is TGTGCCAGCAGGCCCGATAGCGGGATTGGAGGATACAATGAGCAGTTCTTC. Its translation: CASRPDSGIGGYNEQFF.

This clonotype appeared many times. This beta chain is a stray read from a library made for alpha chains; its abundance is not meaningful. The chain combines TRBV7-2 with TRBJ1-6; unclear D gene. Germline lookup yields CDR1 SGHTA and CDR2 FQGNSA. The V and J ends lost 1 base and 10 bases respectively, with 14 bases between them. This CDR3 region has 15 residues. CDR3 DNA sequence: TGTGCCAGCAGCTTAGACCGCGGCTTCGGGTCACCCCTCCACTTT. Its protein is CASSLDRGFGSPLHF.

Concerning this clonotype itself: This beta chain was picked up by a library intended for alpha chains and is off target, so its count carries little meaning. The chain has TRBV7-9 and TRBJ1-1; D perhaps matches TRBD1 (5 bases). Germline loops: CDR1 SEHNR, CDR2 FQNEAQ (reference sequence). V dropped 8 bases and J dropped 0 bases, with 13 bases sitting between them. The CDR3 is 14 residues long. The CDR3 DNA is TGTGCCAGCCGCGGACAAAGTATGAACACTGAAGCTTTCTTT. This sequence encodes CASRGQSMNTEAFF.

By sample fraction, this clonotype is large. A library prepared for alpha chains yielded this beta chain as an off-target read; its size is of little meaning. The chain has TRBV7-2 and TRBJ2-7; 10 bases map to TRBD2. Looked up from germline, CDR1 is SGHTA and CDR2 is FQGNSA. V lost 5 bases and J lost 3; bases outside the gene matches: 1. The CDR3 loop spans 13 amino acids. The DNA for the CDR3 is TGTGCCAGCAGCCGGACTAGCGGCTACGAGCAGTACTTC. Translation gives CASSRTSGYEQYF. The full variable domain, its missing parts supplied by reference TRBV7-2 and TRBJ2-7, is GAGVSQSPSNKVTEKGKDVELRCDPISGHTALYWYRQSLGQGLEFLIYFQGNSAPDKSGLPSDRFSAERTGGSVSTLTIQRTQQEDSAVYLCASSRTSGYEQYFGPGTRLTVT.

Details on this clonotype: The library was built for alpha chains, so this beta chain is an off-target read and its size means little. CDR3 protein: CASSTSSGVNTGELFF. The CDR3, as DNA: TGCGCCAGCAGCACTTCTAGCGGAGTGAACACCGGGGAGCTGTTTTTT. The chain carries TRBV5-1 and TRBJ2-2; 7 positions agree with TRBD2. CDR1 and CDR2 from the germline V gene are SGHRS and YFSETQ. Trimming took 4 bases from V and 1 from J; bases not matched to a gene: 7. This CDR3 has 16 residues.

This clonotype is deemed medium-sized. Little can be read into the size of this beta chain, an off-target read in a library designed for alpha chains. The rearrangement uses TRBV6-2 or TRBV6-3 and TRBJ1-5; the D gene is possibly TRBD1 (5 bases). The CDR3 is 15 amino acids. V shed 6 bases and J shed 2 bases, with 14 bases lying between them. Germline V gene lookup returns CDR1 MNHEY and CDR2 SVGEGT. The CDR3 sequence is CASRGVGEGNQPQHF. CDR3 coding DNA: TGTGCCAGCAGAGGGGTAGGAGAGGGCAATCAGCCCCAGCATTTT.

This clonotype was found a few times. This beta chain represents an off-target read in a library built for alpha chains; its size is of limited meaning. The chain links TRBV5-1 to TRBJ2-7, with TRBD2 identical over 14 bases. Per the germline V gene, CDR1 is SGHRS and CDR2 is YFSETQ. CDR3 length: 13 amino acids. With V trimmed by 7 bases and J by 5 bases, 2 bases remained unmatched. CDR3 DNA sequence: TGCGCCAGCGGGACTAGCGGGAGTCACGAGCAGTACTTC. The encoded protein is CASGTSGSHEQYF.

In the case of this clonotype: Because this beta chain is a stray read in a library intended to capture alpha chains, its abundance should not be given much weight. The chain is built from TRBV2 and TRBJ1-3; D gene ambiguous. This CDR3 has 14 amino acids. Trimming cost V 5 bases and J 0 bases, with 8 bases left between them. The germline V gene has CDR1 SNHLY and CDR2 FYNNEI. CDR3 coding DNA: TGTGCCAGCAGTCCAGTACTCTCTGGAAACACCATATATTTT. It translates to CASSPVLSGNTIYF.

This clonotype was picked up many times. The library was designed around alpha chains, so this beta chain is a stray read whose abundance carries little weight. The V and J genes are TRBV7-9 and TRBJ2-5; D gene ambiguous. Trimming removed 5 bases from V and 1 base from J, with 8 bases in between. Germline lookup yields CDR1 SEHNR and CDR2 FQNEAQ (reference sequence). This CDR3 has 13 residues. CDR3 nucleotide sequence: TGTGCCAGCAGCCGTTCAGCCCAAGAGACCCAGTACTTC. Amino acids: CASSRSAQETQYF.

This clonotype was counted at least ten times. This beta chain is an unintended read in a library built for alpha chains; its size means little. J is TRBJ1-2 and V is TRBV30; 9 bases agree with TRBD1. CDR1 and CDR2 (germline): GTSNPN, SVGIG (reference sequence). CDR3 size: 15 residues. Trimming removed 5 bases from V and 4 bases from J; junction bases left unmatched: 11. CDR3 bases: TGTGCCTGGGGGACAGGGAAAGTCCGAAGCTATGGCTACACCTTC. Translation gives CAWGTGKVRSYGYTF.

By its share, this clonotype is medium-sized (0.01 to 0.1%). Since the library was made to target alpha chains, this beta chain is a stray read and its abundance is not meaningful. The chain joins TRBV14 to TRBJ2-3; D not resolved. Germline V gene sequence: CDR1 SGHDN, CDR2 FVKESK. V was trimmed by 2 bases and J by 4 bases, leaving 22 bases between them. This CDR3 region has 18 residues. The CDR3 coding sequence is TGTGCCAGCAGCCAACCCAAATACGGAAACAGACTTTCAGATACGCAGTATTTT. It encodes CASSQPKYGNRLSDTQYF. Complete variable domain (other parts from reference TRBV14 and TRBJ2-3): EAGVTQFPSHSVIEKGQTVTLRCDPISGHDNLYWYRRVMGKEIKFLLHFVKESKQDESGMPNNRFLAERTGGTYSTLKVQPAELEDSGVYFCASSQPKYGNRLSDTQYFGPGTRLTVL.

This clonotype rates as medium-sized (0.01 to 0.1%). Since the library was made to target alpha chains, this beta chain is a stray read and its abundance is not meaningful. V is TRBV7-9 and J is TRBJ2-1; TRBD2 matches 15 bases. J gave up 5 bases and V 6 bases, and 5 bases lay outside the gene matches. Germline CDR1 is SEHNR and CDR2 is FQNEAQ (reference sequence). The CDR3 is made up of 16 amino acids. The CDR3 bases are TGTGCCAGCAGGTACGGGACTAGCGGGAGGAACAATGAGCAGTTCTTC. Protein: CASRYGTSGRNNEQFF.

In this sample, this clonotype turned up many times. With the library built for alpha chains, this beta chain is off target and its frequency is not meaningful. The chain couples TRBV27 to TRBJ2-6; the D is unclear. V lost 5 bases to trimming and J lost 0 bases, with 8 bases between them. Germline V CDR1 and CDR2: MNHEY, SMNVEV (reference sequence). The CDR3 contains 15 residues. Here the CDR3 reads CASSSDGSGANVLTF. Here the CDR3 DNA reads TGTGCCAGCAGTAGCGACGGCTCTGGGGCCAACGTCCTGACTTTC.

This clonotype was detected many times. This beta chain lies outside the target of a library built for alpha chains; its clone size means little. The V call is TRBV12-3 or TRBV12-4, the J call TRBJ1-2, with no clear D. Trimming cost V 8 bases and J 5 bases, with 18 bases left between them. CDR3 length: 14 residues. CDR3 nucleotide sequence: TGTGCCAGCTCACTCAGCCGGCAGAGTTATGGCTACACCTTC. Translating gives CASSLSRQSYGYTF.

This clonotype counts as medium-sized (0.01 to 0.1%). Since the library was made to target alpha chains, this beta chain is a stray read and its abundance is not meaningful. V and J are TRBV5-1 and TRBJ2-1; TRBD1 agrees at 8 bases. The CDR3 is 15 residues long. V dropped 0 bases and J dropped 4; count of bases not matched to a gene: 3. Germline V gives CDR1 SGHRS, CDR2 YFSETQ. The CDR3 loop is CASSLGQGLYNEQFF. The CDR3 DNA reads as TGCGCCAGCAGCTTGGGACAGGGGTTGTACAATGAGCAGTTCTTC. Full variable domain (rest looked up from reference TRBV5-1 and TRBJ2-1): KAGVTQTPRYLIKTRGQQVTLSCSPISGHRSVSWYQQTPGQGLQFLFEYFSETQRNKGNFPGRFSGRQFSNSRSEMNVSTLELGDSALYLCASSLGQGLYNEQFFGPGTRLTVL.

This clonotype was counted at least ten times. This beta chain is a stray sequence in a library constructed for alpha chains; its clone size is not meaningful. V gene TRBV27 combines with J gene TRBJ1-2; 10 positions agree with TRBD1. The CDR3 runs 16 residues. J lost 4 bases, V lost 4 bases, and 9 bases had no gene match. Germline CDR1 reads MNHEY; CDR2 reads SMNVEV (reference sequence). This CDR3 is CASSSLGQGVGYGYTF. CDR3 sequence (DNA): TGTGCCAGCAGTTCCCTCGGACAGGGGGTCGGCTATGGCTACACCTTC.

This clonotype was seen many times. For a library built for alpha chains, this beta chain is a stray read; little rests on its size. CDR3 sequence reads: CASSQLQVSTPRGEKNIQYF. CDR3 sequence (DNA): TGCGCCAGCAGTCAGCTCCAGGTTTCGACACCGCGAGGGGAAAAAAACATTCAGTACTTC. V usage is TRBV23-1 and J usage is TRBJ2-4, with D possibly being TRBD1 or TRBD2 (5 bases each). TRBV23-1 is reported as an ORF; its role is uncertain. Trimming removed 3 bases from V and 4 bases from J, with 28 bases in between. CDR3 length: 20 residues.

This clonotype is medium-sized in the sample. This beta chain represents an off-target read in a library built for alpha chains; its size is of limited meaning. The rearrangement links TRBV20-1 to TRBJ1-5; maybe TRBD1 (5 bases). Looked up from germline, CDR1 is DFQATT and CDR2 is SNEGSKA (reference sequence). The CDR3 contains 16 residues. Trimming removed 3 bases from V and 5 bases from J, with 20 bases in between. CDR3 DNA: TGCAGTGCTAGTGACGGGGGAATCCGAGATGATCAGCCCCAGCATTTT. The encoded protein is CSASDGGIRDDQPQHF.

On this clonotype: Because this beta chain is a stray read in a library intended to capture alpha chains, its abundance should not be given much weight. This chain's CDR3 is CASRTGTEDYGYTF. CDR3 nucleotide sequence: TGTGCCAGCAGAACCGGGACAGAGGACTATGGCTACACCTTC. The chain has TRBV28 and TRBJ1-2, with 7 bases aligning to TRBD1. With 6 bases clipped from V and 3 bases from J, the junction kept 7 bases outside the gene matches. Looked up from germline, CDR1 is MDHEN and CDR2 is SYDVKM. The CDR3 extends over 14 amino acids.

By share, this clonotype ranks as medium-sized. For a library built for alpha chains, this beta chain is a stray read; little rests on its size. The chain uses TRBV3-2 and TRBJ2-2; TRBD2, the table's D call, was not compared with the DNA. TRBV3-2 is a documented pseudogene. This CDR3 region has 15 residues. CDR3 loop: CASSSGLGGTGELFF. DNA for the CDR3: TGTGCCAGCAGCTCGGGACTCGGAGGAACCGGGGAGCTGTTTTTT.

With respect to this clonotype: A library made for alpha chains picked up this beta chain off target, so its size means little. V usage is TRBV7-2 and J usage is TRBJ1-4; no clear D. V lost 5 bases and J 4 bases, leaving 8 bases between the germline ends. The germline gives CDR1 SGHTA, CDR2 FQGNSA. CDR3 length: 13 residues. The DNA of the CDR3 is TGTGCCAGCAGCACCGACGGTAATGAAAAACTGTTTTTT. This encodes CASSTDGNEKLFF.

By proportion, this clonotype is medium-sized. This beta chain slipped into a library made for alpha chains as a stray read, so its size is not meaningful. The chain couples TRBV10-1 to TRBJ1-2; the match to TRBD1 covers 8 bases. Germline lookup yields CDR1 WNHNN and CDR2 SYGVQD (reference sequence). The trim removed 5 bases at V and 4 bases at J, leaving 3 bases unmatched. The CDR3 has 13 amino acids. The CDR3 region is CASSQGATYGYTF. The CDR3 region has the DNA TGCGCCAGCAGTCAGGGGGCCACCTATGGCTACACCTTC.

This clonotype is classed as medium-sized (0.01 to 0.1%). For a library built for alpha chains, this beta chain is a stray read; little rests on its size. The rearrangement links TRBV10-3 to TRBJ2-3, with 8 nucleotides matching TRBD1. The V and J ends lost 2 bases and 4 bases, in that order; junction bases with no gene match: 14. CDR3 length: 18 residues. Germline values: CDR1 ENHRY, CDR2 SYGVKD. The CDR3 region is CAISEKALTNRGADTQYF. CDR3 sequence (DNA): TGTGCCATCAGTGAGAAGGCGTTAACTAACAGGGGGGCAGATACGCAGTATTTT.

There are many counts of this clonotype. In a library made to pick up alpha chains, this beta chain is a stray read with a size that means little. The chain couples TRBV6-4 to TRBJ2-7; D is ambiguous. This CDR3 spans 15 amino acids. Germline values: CDR1 MRHNA, CDR2 SNTAGT. With 8 bases removed from V and 6 bases from J, the gap between germline ends came to 23 bases. The DNA of the CDR3 is TGTGCCAGCTTACGGGCGGCAGTCTACCCGGGCGAGCAGTACTTC. As protein: CASLRAAVYPGEQYF.

Sample share makes this clonotype medium-sized. The library was designed around alpha chains, so this beta chain is a stray read whose abundance carries little weight. This chain connects TRBV24-1 to TRBJ2-1, with TRBD2 as a possible D gene (6 bases). The V gene lost 3 bases and the J gene lost 0 bases, with 11 bases spanning the gap. This CDR3 contains 16 residues. Germline values: CDR1 KGHDR, CDR2 SFDVKD. CDR3 region: CATSDGDFFSYNEQFF. The DNA for the CDR3 is TGTGCCACCAGTGATGGGGACTTCTTCTCCTACAATGAGCAGTTCTTC.

This clonotype was counted a few times. The junction departs from the called germline gene at one end, perhaps through a read error. This beta chain appears as a stray read in a library generated for alpha chains; its size is not informative. CDR3 sequence (DNA): TGTGCCATCAGTGAAGCGGGTAGGGTCGACTCACCCCTCCACTTT. This codes for CAISEAGRVDSPLHF. The V and J genes are TRBV6-1 and TRBJ1-6; D unresolved. Germline CDR1 and CDR2: MNHNS and SASEGT. CDR3 size: 15 residues.

This clonotype showed up just a few times. A library prepared for alpha chains yielded this beta chain as an off-target read; its size is of little meaning. The gene calls are TRBV9 and TRBJ2-4; the D gene is possibly TRBD2 (5 bases). CDR1 is SGDLS, CDR2 YYNGEE, per germline. The CDR3 has 13 residues. Between the trimmed V and J ends, which lost 0 bases and 9 bases, there was a span of 10 bases. CDR3 sequence reads: CASSVVLGSIQYF. The CDR3 DNA is TGTGCCAGCAGCGTAGTACTAGGGAGCATTCAGTACTTC.

This clonotype was counted ten times or more. Found in a library prepared for alpha chains, this beta chain is an off-target read, and its abundance has little meaning. The rearrangement uses TRBV19 and TRBJ2-3; TRBD2 matches 14 bases. There are 17 residues in the CDR3. The germline V gene encodes CDR1 LNHDA and CDR2 SQIVND (reference sequence). The trim removed 5 bases at V and 10 bases at J, leaving 14 bases unmatched. CDR3 protein: CASSPRTSGRFQLAQYF. In DNA form, the CDR3 reads TGTGCCAGTAGTCCCAGGACTAGCGGGAGGTTCCAGTTGGCGCAGTATTTT.